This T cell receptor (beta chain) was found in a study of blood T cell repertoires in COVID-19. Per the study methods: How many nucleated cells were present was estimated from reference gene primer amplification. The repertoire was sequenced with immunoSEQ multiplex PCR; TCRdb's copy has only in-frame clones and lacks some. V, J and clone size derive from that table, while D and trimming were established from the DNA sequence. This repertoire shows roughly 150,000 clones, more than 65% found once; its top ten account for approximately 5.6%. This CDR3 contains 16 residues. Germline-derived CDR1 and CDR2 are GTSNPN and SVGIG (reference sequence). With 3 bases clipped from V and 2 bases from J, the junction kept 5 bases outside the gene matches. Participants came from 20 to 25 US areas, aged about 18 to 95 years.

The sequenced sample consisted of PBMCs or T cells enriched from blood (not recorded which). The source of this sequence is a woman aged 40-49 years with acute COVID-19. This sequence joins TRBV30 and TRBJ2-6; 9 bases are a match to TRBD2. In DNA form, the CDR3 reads TGTGCCTGGAGAGCACTAGCGGGCCCTGGGGCCAACGTCCTGACTTTC. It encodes CAWRALAGPGANVLTF. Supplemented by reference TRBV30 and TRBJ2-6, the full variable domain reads SQTIHQWPATLVQPVGSPLSLECTVEGTSNPNLYWYRQAAGRGLQLLFYSVGIGQISSEVPQNLSASRPQDRQFILSSKKLLLSDSGFYLCAWRALAGPGANVLTFGAGSRLTVL.